This TCR beta chain was identified in a study of blood T cells in healthy people across ages (dated by TCRdb to between 2015 and 2016). In the study overall: In model experiments, template switching captured about one uniquely barcoded TCR beta cDNA molecule for every two T cells. The study measured age-related changes in TCR beta repertoire diversity using deep sequencing normalized with unique cDNA molecular identifiers. Four age groups were formed from the donors: young (average about 16 years), middle-aged (around 39), aged (around 62) and long-lived (around 82). To avoid experimental bias, donors of different ages were spread randomly across the sequencing lanes. Using the same blood draw, the study looked at two additional independent replicas of 1 million unique cDNA reads for two donors, one aged 18 to 29 and the other aged 80 or older. Results and caveats for the whole study, not just this receptor: As age increased, observed TCR beta diversity per million T cells dropped in a roughly linear way, and a significant reduction was already evident by age 40. Because the CMV infection status of the donors was unknown, age-related changes in expanded clonotypes may potentially have been confounded. Estimates of total diversity based on one million sequenced T cells were regarded as lower bounds and as underestimates. A strong correlation was found between observed TCR beta diversity and the percentage of naive T cells measured by flow cytometry. The long-lived group showed more naive CD4+ T cells, fewer expanded clones and increased TCR diversity than the aged group, suggesting age selection. Conclusive comparison of naive and antigen-experienced compartments was prevented by the profiling of bulk unsorted PBMCs.

The roughly 42 donors, aged 6 to 90 years, were systemically healthy Caucasian individuals from Russia. Each donor gave 9.5 to 10 milliliters of peripheral blood, drawn into EDTA-treated Vacutainer tubes. Ficoll-Paque density-gradient centrifugation was used to isolate PBMCs, with at least 7 million per sample. Trizol reagent was used to extract total RNA from PBMCs, with at least 6 micrograms per sample. Naive CD45RAhigh/CD27high T cell percentages were measured by flow cytometry on a PBMC aliquot from every donor. A word on this clonotype: There is no known antigen for this receptor. Per-nucleotide qualities are absent, and no much larger clonotype sits a single base away.

The library was obtained by 5' RACE. A second about 7 to 11 cycle PCR used a sample-barcoded 5' primer and a J-beta primer mix. A template-switch 5' adaptor carrying 12 random nucleotides introduced a unique molecular identifier onto each TCR beta cDNA molecule. Each sample yielded at least 2.5 million CDR3-containing paired-end reads. First-strand cDNA synthesis was performed from all RNA using the Mint cDNA synthesis kit, with priming by a TRBC-specific oligonucleotide. Following uracil-DNA glycosylase treatment, a first 18-cycle PCR with universal primers M1SS and BC2_uni_R was performed on all cDNA. The original pipeline was this. Each sample was normalized by randomly selecting 1 million high-quality reads, each carrying a distinct molecular identifier. Instead of being binned into consensus sequences, reads that shared molecular identifiers were thrown out. MiTCR, run with a Q25 quality threshold and the strictest error-elimination algorithm, handled CDR3 identification, clonotype clustering and error correction. A nonparametric unseen species model with Euler transformation was used to estimate lower-bound total TCR beta diversity. The public reads were run again by TCRdb, first through fastp at Q25 and then through MiXCR, and only productive beta chains were kept. When rows share a CDR3 protein, they turn into one entry using the most common DNA and genes. TCRdb, not the authors, supplied the V and J calls. A total of 1.5 million to 2 million distinct CDR3 sequences appear in this sample, more than 35% of them only once. Under 25% of the sample lies in the top ten.

There are 14 amino acids in the CDR3, from cysteine to phenylalanine inclusive. Only the CDR3 DNA is retained, 42 bases long and in frame from the first base. Germline trimming amounts to 3 bases on V and 12 bases on J, with 8 as the count of junction bases outside the gene matches. For CDR1 and CDR2, the germline V gene lists SGDLS and YYNGEE. The receptor's source is a human donor in good health. The V and J genes are TRBV9 and TRBJ2-1; TRBD1 fits 11 bases in the junction. Source material: blood. Read as DNA, the sequence is TGTGCCAGCAGCGCGGGACAGGGGGTAATGGGGCAGTTCTTC. Its amino acids are CASSAGQGVMGQFF.